This note documents a single T cell receptor (beta chain) sequence. What it binds is unknown. CDR1 and CDR2 (germline): SGHNT, YYREEE (reference sequence). The CDR3 is 16 residues long. V gave up 0 bases and J gave up 6 bases; unmatched junction bases: 9. The data were taken from a study of cytomegalovirus exposure and HLA in healthy donors. Notes on the study in general: Later work found that TCR association rates differed between HLA loci; DRB1 had the most and HLA-C the fewest.

The PCR employed 60 Vbeta primers together with 13 Jbeta primers. The table came from immunoSEQ multiplex PCR; TCRdb's copy has only in-frame clones and leaves some out. This table has 100,000 or so clones, around 80% appearing once. The chain has TRBV5-4 and TRBJ2-3, with 8 nucleotides matching TRBD2. What was sequenced was PBMCs. This clonotype originated in a female donor in good health and CMV-seronegative. In DNA, the CDR3 is TGTGCCAGCAGCTTGGCCGGTCGGGGGGGCGATGATACGCAGTATTTT. Translation: CASSLAGRGGDDTQYF.